The sequence of this T cell receptor (beta chain) was determined in a study of blood T cell repertoires in COVID-19. The wider study: From T cells, B-cell-depleted T cells, or PBMCs came the material, which was cDNA or gDNA.

Study processing details: Amplification from reference gene primers served as the basis for estimated nucleated cell counts. Profiled with immunoSEQ multiplex PCR; TCRdb holds only in-frame clones, not every one. That table furnishes V, J and clone size, whereas the DNA furnished D and trimming. Of around 60,000 clones listed, 77% were seen once; the top ten hold around 30%. This CDR3 contains 17 residues. J gave up 3 bases and V 3 bases, and 8 bases lay outside the gene matches. Germline CDR1 reads SGHRS; CDR2 reads YFSETQ. This TCR was recovered from a human donor in a cohort sampled during active COVID-19. This chain connects TRBV5-1 to TRBJ2-1; 11 nucleotides align to TRBD2. The material sequenced was peripheral blood. Here the CDR3 reads CASSWLAGGPIYNEQFF. CDR3 sequence (DNA): TGCGCCAGCAGCTGGTTAGCGGGGGGGCCCATCTACAATGAGCAGTTCTTC.